This TCR beta chain was found in a study of CXCR3-negative and CXCR3-positive naive CD8 T cells. Study-wide background: A total of 150 million or so TRB reads was generated, with about 1.5 +/- 0.3 million per library.

This CDR3 has 14 amino acids. Germline CDR1 and CDR2: MDHEN and SYDVKM. Study-level findings and limits: Comparison of naive CXCR3-negative and CXCR3-positive cells revealed similar TRBV-TRBJ usage, while memory cells differed. It was found that naive subsets had comparable surface CD5, and TCR strength was inferred from TRB CDR3 properties. The TRB CDR3s that CXCR3-positive naive cells carried were more hydrophobic than those of CXCR3-negative naive cells.

Of note for this clonotype: What it recognizes is unknown.

The method, 5' RACE with UMI labels, was used to prepare the TRB cDNA libraries. Reanalyzing the 5' RACE reads, TCRdb keeps one entry per CDR3 protein, without DNA. The sample table includes 150,000 to 180,000 distinct CDR3 sequences. CD45RO-CCR7+CD27+CD95- was the phenotype of naive CD8+ T cells. The sequence came from a human donor in good health. Some clones in this sample may be carry-over from other donors' samples. The rearrangement links TRBV28 to TRBJ2-2; TCRdb's D gene call, TRBD1, goes unchecked for lack of DNA. The sequenced material came from naive CXCR3+ CD8+ T cells from blood. Stated subset: CD45RO-CCR7+CD27+CD95- naive CD8+ T cells expressing CXCR3 (TNR3+). CDR3 in amino acids: CASRSGSETGELFF.